The sequence of this TCR beta chain was determined in a study of blood T cell repertoires in COVID-19. About the study: COVID-19 samples, acute and convalescent, were from the United States, Italy and Spain. The analysed material was cDNA or gDNA that came from T cells, B-cell-depleted T cells, or PBMCs.

The protocol was immunoSEQ multiplex PCR, while the TCRdb copy is restricted to in-frame clones and leaves out a portion. The table records 120,000 to 150,000 clones, around 87% of them present only once. The CDR3 extends over 14 amino acids. CDR1 MNHNY and CDR2 SVGAGI come from the germline V gene (reference sequence). V was clipped by 5 bases and J by 8 bases; unmatched bases: 11. The genes are TRBV6-6 and TRBJ1-2; the match to TRBD1 covers 7 bases. The clonotype originates from a man aged 50-60 years who had recovered from COVID-19. Sequencing used peripheral blood. The CDR3 loop is CASSPPQGEGGYTF. The CDR3, as DNA: TGTGCCAGCAGTCCACCCCAGGGGGAAGGGGGCTACACCTTC.